The entry below describes one T cell receptor (beta chain). Original analysis: Amplification from reference gene primers served as the basis for estimated nucleated cell counts. The table came from immunoSEQ multiplex PCR; TCRdb's copy has only in-frame clones and leaves some out. The V and J calls and clone size come from that table; D and trimming were worked out from the DNA. The table lists some 100,000 clones, about nine tenths of them singletons. The data were obtained in a study of blood T cell repertoires in COVID-19. Study information: Specimens from acute and convalescent COVID-19 originated in the United States, Italy and Spain. T cells, B-cell-depleted T cells, or PBMCs provided the cDNA or gDNA that served as material.

Germline CDR1 and CDR2: LNHDA and SQIVND (reference sequence). The length of the CDR3 is 15 residues. V gave up 1 base and J gave up 3 bases, with 13 bases separating them. Sequencing used peripheral blood. The receptor was isolated from a man aged 60 to 75 with acute or convalescent COVID-19. The J gene is TRBJ2-7, the V gene TRBV19, with D maybe TRBD1 (6 bases). The CDR3 nucleotides read TGTGCCAGTAGTATAGGGACGACAGGACTCTACGAGCAGTACTTC. Translating it yields CASSIGTTGLYEQYF. The full variable domain, its missing parts supplied by reference TRBV19 and TRBJ2-7, is DGGITQSPKYLFRKEGQNVTLSCEQNLNHDAMYWYRQDPGQGLRLIYYSQIVNDFQKGDIAEGYSVSREKKESFPLTVTSAQKNPTAFYLCASSIGTTGLYEQYFGPGTRLTVT.